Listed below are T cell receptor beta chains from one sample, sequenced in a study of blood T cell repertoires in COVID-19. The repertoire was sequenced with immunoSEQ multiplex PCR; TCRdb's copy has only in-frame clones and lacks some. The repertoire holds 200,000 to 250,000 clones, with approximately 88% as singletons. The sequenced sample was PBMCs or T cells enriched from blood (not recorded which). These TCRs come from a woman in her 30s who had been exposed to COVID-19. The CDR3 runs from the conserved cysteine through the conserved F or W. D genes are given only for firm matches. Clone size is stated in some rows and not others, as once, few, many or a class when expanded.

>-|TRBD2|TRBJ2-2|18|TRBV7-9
CASSRGLAGGGYTGELFF
TGTGCCAGCAGCAGGGGACTAGCGGGAGGAGGATACACCGGGGAGCTGTTTTTT
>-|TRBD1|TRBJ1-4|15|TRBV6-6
CASSFQGVANEKLFF
TGTGCCAGCAGTTTCCAGGGGGTAGCTAATGAAAAACTGTTTTTT
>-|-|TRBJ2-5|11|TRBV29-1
CSGQGLKTQYF
TGCAGCGGTCAGGGTTTGAAGACCCAGTACTTC
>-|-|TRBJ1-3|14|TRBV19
CASSIGHSGNTIYF
TGTGCCAGTAGTATTGGGCACTCTGGAAACACCATATATTTT
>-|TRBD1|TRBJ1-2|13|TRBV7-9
CASATTGRYGYTF
TGTGCCAGCGCTACGACAGGGCGGTATGGCTACACCTTC
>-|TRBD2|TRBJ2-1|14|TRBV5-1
CASSLAGRGNEQFF
TGCGCCAGCAGCTTAGCGGGAAGGGGCAATGAGCAGTTCTTC
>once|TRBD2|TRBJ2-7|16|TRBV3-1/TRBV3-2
CASSQDGAGVMNEQYF
TGTGCCAGCAGCCAAGACGGAGCGGGAGTTATGAACGAGCAGTACTTC
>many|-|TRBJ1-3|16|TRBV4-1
CASSQGTGLTLNTIYF
TGCGCCAGCAGCCAGGGAACAGGGTTAACCCTTAACACCATATATTTT
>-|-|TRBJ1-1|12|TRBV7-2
CASSLAGTEAFF
TGTGCCAGCAGCTTAGCCGGGACTGAAGCTTTCTTT
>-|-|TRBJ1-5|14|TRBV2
CASSEVQGNQPQHF
TGTGCCAGCAGTGAAGTCCAGGGTAATCAGCCCCAGCATTTT
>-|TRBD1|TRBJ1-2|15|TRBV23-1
CASSQTRTGAYGYTF
TGCGCCAGCAGTCAGACTCGGACAGGGGCCTATGGCTACACCTTC
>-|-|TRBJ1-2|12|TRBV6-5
CASSNLDDGYTF
TGTGCCAGCTCGAACCTAGACGATGGCTACACCTTC
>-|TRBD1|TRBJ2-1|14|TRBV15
CATTWDRGYNEQFF
TGTGCCACCACCTGGGACAGGGGCTACAATGAGCAGTTCTTC
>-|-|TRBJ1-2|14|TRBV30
CAWSPGGGNYGYTF
TGTGCCTGGAGCCCCGGGGGGGGTAACTATGGCTACACCTTC
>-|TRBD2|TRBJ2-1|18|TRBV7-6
CASSPTTSSGLSYNEQFF
TGTGCCAGCAGCCCTACTACCTCGTCGGGACTATCCTACAATGAGCAGTTCTTC
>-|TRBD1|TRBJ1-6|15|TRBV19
CASNQGADYNSPLHF
TGTGCCAGTAACCAGGGGGCCGATTATAATTCACCCCTCCACTTT
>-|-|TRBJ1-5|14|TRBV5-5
CASSEVEGPRPQHF
TGTGCCAGCAGCGAAGTGGAGGGTCCTAGGCCCCAGCATTTT
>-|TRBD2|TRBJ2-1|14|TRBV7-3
CASSQGLAGNEQFF
TGTGCCAGCAGCCAGGGCCTAGCGGGCAATGAGCAGTTCTTC
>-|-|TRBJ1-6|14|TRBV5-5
CASSFGQPNSPLHF
TGTGCCAGCAGCTTCGGACAGCCGAATTCACCCCTCCACTTT
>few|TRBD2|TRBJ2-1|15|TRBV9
CASSITSGDYNEQFF
TGTGCCAGCAGCATCACTAGCGGAGACTACAATGAGCAGTTCTTC
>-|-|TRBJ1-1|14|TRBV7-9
CASRFGQRNTEAFF
TGTGCCAGCAGATTCGGACAGAGGAACACTGAAGCTTTCTTT
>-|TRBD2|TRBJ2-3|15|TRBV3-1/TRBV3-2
CASSQGLAGPDTQYF
TGTGCCAGCAGCCAGGGACTAGCGGGACCAGATACGCAGTATTTT
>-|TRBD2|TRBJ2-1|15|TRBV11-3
CASSPGLAGGDEQFF
TGTGCCAGCAGCCCGGGACTAGCGGGAGGGGATGAGCAGTTCTTC
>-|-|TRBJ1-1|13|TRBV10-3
CAISESAATEAFF
TGTGCCATCAGTGAGTCTGCGGCGACTGAAGCTTTCTTT
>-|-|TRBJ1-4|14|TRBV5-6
CASSLTGTNEKLFF
TGTGCCAGCAGCTTGACAGGGACTAATGAAAAACTGTTTTTT
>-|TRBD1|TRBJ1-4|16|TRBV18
CASSPQQGATNEKLFF
TGTGCCAGCTCACCGCAACAGGGGGCAACTAATGAAAAACTGTTTTTT
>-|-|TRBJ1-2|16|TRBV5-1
CASNFAPGKFAMGYTF
TGCGCCAGCAATTTTGCTCCAGGGAAATTCGCGATGGGCTACACCTTC
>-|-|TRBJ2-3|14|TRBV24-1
CATSDLLVGDTQYF
TGTGCCACCAGTGATTTGCTGGTCGGAGATACGCAGTATTTT
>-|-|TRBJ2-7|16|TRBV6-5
CASSSPTERYSYEQYF
TGTGCCAGCAGTTCTCCGACGGAGCGGTACTCCTACGAGCAGTACTTC
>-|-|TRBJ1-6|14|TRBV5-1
CASSLAGVGSPLHF
TGCGCCAGCAGCTTGGCCGGGGTAGGTTCACCCCTCCACTTT
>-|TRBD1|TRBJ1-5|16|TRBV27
CASSPQGVTDYQPQHF
TGTGCCAGCAGTCCCCAGGGGGTCACGGACTATCAGCCCCAGCATTTT
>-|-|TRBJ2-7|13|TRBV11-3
CASSLGLAYEQYF
TGTGCCAGCAGCTTAGGGCTAGCCTACGAGCAGTACTTC
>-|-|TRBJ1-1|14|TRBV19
CASTVGTFAAEAFF
TGTGCCAGTACCGTGGGGACATTTGCTGCTGAAGCTTTCTTT
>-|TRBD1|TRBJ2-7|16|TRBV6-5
CASSYIPGTGSYEQYF
TGTGCCAGCAGTTATATCCCCGGGACAGGGTCCTACGAGCAGTACTTC
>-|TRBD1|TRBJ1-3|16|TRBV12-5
CASGLGETGGGNTIYF
TGTGCTAGTGGTTTGGGAGAGACAGGGGGTGGAAACACCATATATTTT
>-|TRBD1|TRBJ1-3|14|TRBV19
CASTTDRAGNTIYF
TGTGCCTCTACGACGGACAGGGCAGGGAACACCATATATTTT
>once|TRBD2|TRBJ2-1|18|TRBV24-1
CATSETGTSGRALNEQFF
TGTGCCACCAGTGAAACCGGGACTAGCGGGAGGGCCCTCAATGAGCAGTTCTTC
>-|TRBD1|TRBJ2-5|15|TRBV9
CASSGSGQGQETQYF
TGTGCCAGCAGCGGGTCGGGACAGGGCCAAGAGACCCAGTACTTC
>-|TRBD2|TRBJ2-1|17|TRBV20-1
CSASELAGGVSYNEQFF
TGCAGTGCTAGTGAACTAGCGGGAGGGGTCTCCTACAATGAGCAGTTCTTC
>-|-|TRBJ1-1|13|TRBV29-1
CSVVKHPNTEAFF
TGCAGCGTCGTTAAACACCCGAACACTGAAGCTTTCTTT
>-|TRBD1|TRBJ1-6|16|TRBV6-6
CASSYAGQGGNSPLHF
TGTGCCAGCAGTTACGCGGGACAGGGCGGCAATTCACCCCTCCACTTT